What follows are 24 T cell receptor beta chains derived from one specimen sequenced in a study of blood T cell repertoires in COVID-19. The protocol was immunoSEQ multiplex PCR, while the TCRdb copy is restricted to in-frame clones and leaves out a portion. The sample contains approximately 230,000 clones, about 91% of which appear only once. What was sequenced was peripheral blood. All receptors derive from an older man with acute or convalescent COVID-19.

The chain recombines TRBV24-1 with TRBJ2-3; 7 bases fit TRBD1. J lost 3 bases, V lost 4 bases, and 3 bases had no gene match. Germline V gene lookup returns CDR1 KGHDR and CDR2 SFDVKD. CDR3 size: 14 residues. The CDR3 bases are TGTGCCACCAGTGAGCCCAGGGGGACAGATACGCAGTATTTT. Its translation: CATSEPRGTDTQYF.

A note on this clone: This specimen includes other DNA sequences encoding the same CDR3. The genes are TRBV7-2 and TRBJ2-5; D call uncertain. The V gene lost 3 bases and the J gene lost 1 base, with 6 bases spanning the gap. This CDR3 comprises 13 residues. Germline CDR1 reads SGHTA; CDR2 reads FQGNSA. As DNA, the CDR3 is TGTGCCAGCAGCTTCTCTGTCCAAGAGACCCAGTACTTC. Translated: CASSFSVQETQYF.

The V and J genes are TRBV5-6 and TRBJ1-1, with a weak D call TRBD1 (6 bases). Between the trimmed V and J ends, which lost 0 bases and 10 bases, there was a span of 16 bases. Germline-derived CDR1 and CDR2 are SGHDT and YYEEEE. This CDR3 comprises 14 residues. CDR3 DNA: TGTGCCAGCAGCTTGGAGGGGGGGCGTACGGTAGCTTTCTTT. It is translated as CASSLEGGRTVAFF.

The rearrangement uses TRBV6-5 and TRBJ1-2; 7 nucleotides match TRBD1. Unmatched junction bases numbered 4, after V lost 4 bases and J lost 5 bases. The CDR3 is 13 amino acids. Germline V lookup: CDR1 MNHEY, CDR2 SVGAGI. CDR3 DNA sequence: TGTGCCAGCAGTTCGACAGGGCAGTATGGCTACACCTTC. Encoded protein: CASSSTGQYGYTF.

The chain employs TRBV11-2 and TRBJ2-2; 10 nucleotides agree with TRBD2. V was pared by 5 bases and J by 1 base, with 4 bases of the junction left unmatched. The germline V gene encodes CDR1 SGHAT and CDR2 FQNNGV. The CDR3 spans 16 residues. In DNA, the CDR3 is TGTGCCAGCAGCCCCCGGACTAGCGGGAACACCGGGGAGCTGTTTTTT. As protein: CASSPRTSGNTGELFF.

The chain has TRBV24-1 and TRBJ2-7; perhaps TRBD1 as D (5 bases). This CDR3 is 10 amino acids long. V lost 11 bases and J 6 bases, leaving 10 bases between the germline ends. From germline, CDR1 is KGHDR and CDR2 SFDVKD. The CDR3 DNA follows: TGTGCCAGAAGGGGTGGCGAGCAGTACTTC. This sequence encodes CARRGGEQYF.

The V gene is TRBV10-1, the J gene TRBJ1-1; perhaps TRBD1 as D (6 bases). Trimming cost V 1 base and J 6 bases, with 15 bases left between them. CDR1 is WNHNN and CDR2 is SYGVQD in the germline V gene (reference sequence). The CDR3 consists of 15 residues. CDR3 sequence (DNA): TGCGCCAGCAGTGAGTTACAGGGATTCTATCCTGAAGCTTTCTTT. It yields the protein CASSELQGFYPEAFF.

The CDR3: CASSHGYLQRGGGEQFF. CDR3 bases: TGTGCCAGCAGCCACGGTTATTTGCAGCGGGGGGGCGGGGAGCAGTTCTTC. J is TRBJ2-1 and V is TRBV14, with TRBD2 matching over 10 bases. In germline, CDR1 is SGHDN, CDR2 FVKESK. J was trimmed by 10 bases and V by 3 bases; bases with no gene match: 15. CDR3 length equals 17 residues.

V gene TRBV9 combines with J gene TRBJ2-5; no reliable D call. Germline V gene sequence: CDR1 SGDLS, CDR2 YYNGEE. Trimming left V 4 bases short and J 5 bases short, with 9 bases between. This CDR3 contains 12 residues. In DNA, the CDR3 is TGTGCCAGCAGCTCCCCGAGGGAGACCCAGTACTTC. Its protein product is CASSSPRETQYF.

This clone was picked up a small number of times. The CDR3 nucleotides are TGTGCCAGCAGCTTAATCGTGGCTAGGCCGGATACGCAGTATTTT. It encodes CASSLIVARPDTQYF. The chain carries TRBV7-9 and TRBJ2-3, with D unclear. The germline V gene encodes CDR1 SEHNR and CDR2 FQNEAQ (reference sequence). The CDR3 is 15 amino acids. V dropped 2 bases and J dropped 6 bases, with 15 bases sitting between them. The complete variable domain, with remaining parts taken from reference TRBV7-9 and TRBJ2-3, reads DTGVSQNPRHKITKRGQNVTFRCDPISEHNRLYWYRQTLGQGPEFLTYFQNEAQLEKSRLLSDRFSAERPKGSFSTLEIQRTEQGDSAMYLCASSLIVARPDTQYFGPGTRLTVL.

CDR3 sequence (DNA): TGTGCCAGCAGCTTCTCAGGGGCTGGGGCCAACGTCCTGACTTTC. Translation gives CASSFSGAGANVLTF. The chain combines TRBV7-9 with TRBJ2-6; D perhaps matches TRBD1 (6 bases). The germline V gene has CDR1 SEHNR and CDR2 FQNEAQ (reference sequence). V was clipped by 3 bases and J by 2 bases, with 8 bases between them. CDR3 length: 15 amino acids. Supplemented by reference TRBV7-9 and TRBJ2-6, the full variable domain reads DTGVSQNPRHKITKRGQNVTFRCDPISEHNRLYWYRQTLGQGPEFLTYFQNEAQLEKSRLLSDRFSAERPKGSFSTLEIQRTEQGDSAMYLCASSFSGAGANVLTFGAGSRLTVL.

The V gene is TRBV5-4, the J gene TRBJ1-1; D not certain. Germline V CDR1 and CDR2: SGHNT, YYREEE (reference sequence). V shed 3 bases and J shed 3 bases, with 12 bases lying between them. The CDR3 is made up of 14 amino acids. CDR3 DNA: TGTGCCAGCAGCTCCCCCGGGTGGGACACTGAAGCTTTCTTT. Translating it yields CASSSPGWDTEAFF.

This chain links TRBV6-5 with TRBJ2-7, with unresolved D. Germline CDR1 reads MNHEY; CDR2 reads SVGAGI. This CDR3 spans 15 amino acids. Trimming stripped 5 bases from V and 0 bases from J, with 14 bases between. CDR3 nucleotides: TGTGCCAGCAGTCCCTCGGCCCCGGGCTCCTACGAGCAGTACTTC. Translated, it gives CASSPSAPGSYEQYF.

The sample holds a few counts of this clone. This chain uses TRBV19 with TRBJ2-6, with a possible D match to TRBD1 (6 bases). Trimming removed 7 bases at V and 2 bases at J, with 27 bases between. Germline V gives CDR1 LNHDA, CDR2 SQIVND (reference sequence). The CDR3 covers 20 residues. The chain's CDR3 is CASTYRRSGTSRPGANVLTF. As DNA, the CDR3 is TGTGCCAGTACCTATAGACGGAGTGGGACATCCCGACCTGGGGCCAACGTCCTGACTTTC. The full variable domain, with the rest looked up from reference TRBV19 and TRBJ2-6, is DGGITQSPKYLFRKEGQNVTLSCEQNLNHDAMYWYRQDPGQGLRLIYYSQIVNDFQKGDIAEGYSVSREKKESFPLTVTSAQKNPTAFYLCASTYRRSGTSRPGANVLTFGAGSRLTVL.

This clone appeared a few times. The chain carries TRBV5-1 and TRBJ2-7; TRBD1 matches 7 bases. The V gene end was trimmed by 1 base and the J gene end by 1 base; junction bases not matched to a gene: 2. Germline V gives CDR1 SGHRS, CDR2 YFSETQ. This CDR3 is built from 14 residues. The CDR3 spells CASSLLQGSYEQYF. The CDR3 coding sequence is TGCGCCAGCAGCTTGTTACAGGGGTCCTACGAGCAGTACTTC.

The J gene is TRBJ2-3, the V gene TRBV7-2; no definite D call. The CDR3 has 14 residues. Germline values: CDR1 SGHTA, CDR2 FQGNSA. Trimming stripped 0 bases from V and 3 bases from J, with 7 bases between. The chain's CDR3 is CASSLALVTDTQYF. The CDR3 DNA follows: TGTGCCAGCAGCTTAGCGTTAGTGACAGATACGCAGTATTTT. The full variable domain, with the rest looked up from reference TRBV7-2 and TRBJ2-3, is GAGVSQSPSNKVTEKGKDVELRCDPISGHTALYWYRQSLGQGLEFLIYFQGNSAPDKSGLPSDRFSAERTGGSVSTLTIQRTQQEDSAVYLCASSLALVTDTQYFGPGTRLTVL.

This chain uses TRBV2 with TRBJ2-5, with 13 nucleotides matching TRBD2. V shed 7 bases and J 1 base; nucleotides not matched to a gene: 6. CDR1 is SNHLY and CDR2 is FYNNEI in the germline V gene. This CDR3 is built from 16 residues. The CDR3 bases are TGTGCCAGCATGGCGGGGACTAGCGGGACCCAAGAGACCCAGTACTTC. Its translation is CASMAGTSGTQETQYF. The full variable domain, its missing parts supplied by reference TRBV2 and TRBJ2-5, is EPEVTQTPSHQVTQMGQEVILRCVPISNHLYFYWYRQILGQKVEFLVSFYNNEISEKSEIFDDQFSVERPDGSNFTLKIRSTKLEDSAMYFCASMAGTSGTQETQYFGPGTRLLVL.

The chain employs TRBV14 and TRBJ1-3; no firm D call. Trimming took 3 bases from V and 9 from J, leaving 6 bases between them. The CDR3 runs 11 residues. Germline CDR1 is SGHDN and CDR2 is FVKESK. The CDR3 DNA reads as TGTGCCAGCAGCCAGGAGGTCACCATATATTTT. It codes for CASSQEVTIYF. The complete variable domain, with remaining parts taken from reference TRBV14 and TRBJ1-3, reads EAGVTQFPSHSVIEKGQTVTLRCDPISGHDNLYWYRRVMGKEIKFLLHFVKESKQDESGMPNNRFLAERTGGTYSTLKVQPAELEDSGVYFCASSQEVTIYFGEGSWLTVV.

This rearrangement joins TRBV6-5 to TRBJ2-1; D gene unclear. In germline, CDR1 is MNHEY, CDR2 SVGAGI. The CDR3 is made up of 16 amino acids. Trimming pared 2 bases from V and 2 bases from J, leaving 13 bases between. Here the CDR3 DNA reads TGTGCCAGCAGTTACGCTGGAGATACCACCTACAATGAGCAGTTCTTC. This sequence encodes CASSYAGDTTYNEQFF.

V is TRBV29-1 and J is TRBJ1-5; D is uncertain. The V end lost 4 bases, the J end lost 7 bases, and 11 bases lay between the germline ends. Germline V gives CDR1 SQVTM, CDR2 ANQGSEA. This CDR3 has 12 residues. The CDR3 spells CSVAHGDQPQHF. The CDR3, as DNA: TGCAGCGTTGCCCACGGAGACCAGCCCCAGCATTTT.

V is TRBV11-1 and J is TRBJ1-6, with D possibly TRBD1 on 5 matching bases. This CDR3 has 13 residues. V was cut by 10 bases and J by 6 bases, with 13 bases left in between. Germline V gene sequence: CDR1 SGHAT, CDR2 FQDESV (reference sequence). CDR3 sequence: CATSQGGNSPLHF. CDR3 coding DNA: TGTGCCACCTCGCAGGGTGGTAATTCACCCCTCCACTTT.

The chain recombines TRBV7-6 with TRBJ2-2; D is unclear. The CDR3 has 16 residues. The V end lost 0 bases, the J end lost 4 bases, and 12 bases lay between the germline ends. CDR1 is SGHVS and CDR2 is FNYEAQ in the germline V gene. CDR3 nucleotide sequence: TGTGCCAGCAGCTTAGCGTCGGCAGGTCCCACCGGGGAGCTGTTTTTT. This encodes CASSLASAGPTGELFF. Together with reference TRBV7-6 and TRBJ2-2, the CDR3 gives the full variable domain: GAGVSQSPRYKVTKRGQDVALRCDPISGHVSLYWYRQALGQGPEFLTYFNYEAQQDKSGLPNDRFSAERPEGSISTLTIQRTEQRDSAMYRCASSLASAGPTGELFFGEGSRLTVL.

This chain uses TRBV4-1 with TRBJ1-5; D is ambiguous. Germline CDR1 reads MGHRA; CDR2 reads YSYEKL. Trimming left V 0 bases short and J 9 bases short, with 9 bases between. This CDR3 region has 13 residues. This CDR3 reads CASSQDSVRPQHF. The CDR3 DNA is TGCGCCAGCAGCCAAGACAGCGTCCGGCCCCAGCATTTT.

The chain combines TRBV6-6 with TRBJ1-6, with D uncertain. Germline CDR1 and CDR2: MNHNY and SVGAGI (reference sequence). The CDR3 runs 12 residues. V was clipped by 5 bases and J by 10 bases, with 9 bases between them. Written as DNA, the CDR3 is TGTGCCAGCAGTCTCCTAACGTCACCCCTCCACTTT. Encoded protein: CASSLLTSPLHF.